Below are 8 T cell receptor beta chains sequenced from a single sample in a study of response to subunit inactivated influenza vaccine. TCRdb independently ran MiXCR on the RT-PCR reads; one entry per CDR3 protein. The data show over 150,000 distinct CDR3 sequences, approximately 14% seen once. This sample comprised CD8+ T cells sorted from PBMCs, obtained roughly 5 days after vaccination. These receptors all stem from a man aged 45 to 65 who received an inactivated influenza vaccine.

This clonotype is labeled as medium-sized. This chain connects TRBV27 to TRBJ2-3; TRBD1 matches at 8 bases. This CDR3 has 15 amino acids. Germline V gene lookup returns CDR1 MNHEY and CDR2 SMNVEV (reference sequence). After removal of 3 bases from V and 2 bases from J, the junction contained 4 bases not matched to a gene. CDR3 nucleotides: TGTGCCAGCAGTTTGCAGGGGGCCTTCACAGATACGCAGTATTTT. Encoded protein: CASSLQGAFTDTQYF.

This clonotype was seen only a few times. For the CDR3, the DNA is TGCAGCGTGACAGGGGGCCCAATCTCTGGGGCCAACGTCCTGACTTTC. This translates into CSVTGGPISGANVLTF. This sequence joins TRBV29-1 and TRBJ2-6, with 10 bases aligning to TRBD1. Germline V gene data show CDR1 as SQVTM and CDR2 as ANQGSEA. The CDR3 is made up of 16 amino acids. Trimming cost V 6 bases and J 0 bases; bases outside gene matches: 5. Full variable domain (remainder filled in from reference TRBV29-1 and TRBJ2-6): SAVISQKPSRDICQRGTSLTIQCQVDSQVTMMFWYRQQPGQSLTLIATANQGSEATYESGFVIDKFPISRPNLTFSTLTVSNMSPEDSSIYLCSVTGGPISGANVLTFGAGSRLTVL.

This clonotype appeared many times. The chain couples TRBV20-1 to TRBJ2-5; TRBD2 might be the D (7 bases). From germline, CDR1 is DFQATT and CDR2 SNEGSKA (reference sequence). There are 14 residues in the CDR3. V was shortened by 6 bases and J by 4 bases, with 18 bases between the two germline ends. In DNA, the CDR3 is TGCAGTGCCGAAGTGGGGGGGGCCTCAGAGACCCAGTACTTC. It yields the protein CSAEVGGASETQYF.

The chain uses TRBV2 and TRBJ2-7; D may be TRBD1 (5 bases). Trimming cost V 3 bases and J 0 bases, with 12 bases left between them. This CDR3 is 15 amino acids long. Germline CDR1 SNHLY, CDR2 FYNNEI. For the CDR3, the DNA is TGTGCCAGCAGTGAGTGGCAGGGCCGCTCCTACGAGCAGTACTTC. Protein sequence: CASSEWQGRSYEQYF.

This clonotype was seen a few times. The chain couples TRBV7-9 to TRBJ2-7; D gene ambiguous. The germline V gene encodes CDR1 SEHNR and CDR2 FQNEAQ (reference sequence). The CDR3 spans 12 residues. Trimming left V 4 bases short and J 3 bases short, with 7 bases between. The CDR3 loop is CASSSLRYEQYF. CDR3 in DNA: TGTGCCAGCAGCTCCCTCCGCTACGAGCAGTACTTC.

The J gene is TRBJ2-7, the V gene TRBV7-9; perhaps TRBD1 as D (5 bases). From germline, CDR1 is SEHNR and CDR2 FQNEAQ (reference sequence). This CDR3 has 16 residues. V lost 5 bases and J 5 bases, leaving 22 bases between the germline ends. The CDR3 loop is CASSLASRVIGDEQYF. DNA of the CDR3: TGTGCCAGCAGCCTCGCTTCCAGGGTGATTGGGGACGAGCAGTACTTC. The full variable domain, completed using reference TRBV7-9 and TRBJ2-7, is DTGVSQNPRHKITKRGQNVTFRCDPISEHNRLYWYRQTLGQGPEFLTYFQNEAQLEKSRLLSDRFSAERPKGSFSTLEIQRTEQGDSAMYLCASSLASRVIGDEQYFGPGTRLTVT.

The chain links TRBV7-9 to TRBJ1-1; tentative D call: TRBD1 (5 bases). The ends were cut back, 5 bases at V and 2 bases at J, with 12 bases in the middle. The CDR3 runs to 14 residues. Germline V CDR1 and CDR2: SEHNR, FQNEAQ (reference sequence). The CDR3 nucleotides read TGTGCCAGCAGCCCGGCGACAGTTAACACTGAAGCTTTCTTT. Protein: CASSPATVNTEAFF.

In its sample, this clonotype was seen a few times. The gene calls are TRBV20-1 and TRBJ2-1, with D tentatively TRBD1 (5 bases). V was clipped by 0 bases and J by 10 bases, with 10 bases between them. Germline V gives CDR1 DFQATT, CDR2 SNEGSKA (reference sequence). The CDR3 runs to 12 residues. CDR3 residues: CSAREARVEQFF. CDR3 bases: TGCAGTGCTAGAGAAGCCAGGGTCGAGCAGTTCTTC.